This passage covers 30 T cell receptor beta chains from one sample sequenced in a study of T cells in Graves' hyperthyroidism and ophthalmopathy. There were TCR beta CDR3 regions amplified from RNA transcripts. Using the HTBI primer set, a first-round RT-PCR was run on the TCR CDR3. In TCRdb, the multiplex PCR reads were re-called with MiXCR into one record per CDR3 protein. The sample lists 250,000 to 350,000 distinct CDR3 sequences, about 20% occurring once. Sequencing was done on a sample of blood. These receptors originate from a man aged 25 to 40 with Graves' ophthalmopathy.

The V gene is TRBV27, the J gene TRBJ2-3, with D perhaps matching TRBD2 (5 bases). V dropped 11 bases and J dropped 1 base, with 13 bases sitting between them. Germline CDR1 reads MNHEY; CDR2 reads SMNVEV (reference sequence). The CDR3 runs 13 residues. The CDR3: CAGLGRGTDTQYF. The CDR3 bases are TGTGCCGGACTCGGACGGGGCACAGATACGCAGTATTTT.

The table lists this clonotype with a few counts. The chain uses TRBV3-1 and TRBJ1-3; D perhaps matches TRBD1 (6 bases). Germline V lookup: CDR1 LGHDT, CDR2 YNNKEL (reference sequence). The CDR3 contains 15 residues. Trimming shortened V by 1 base and J by 4 bases, and 11 bases separated the two germline ends. The CDR3 reads CASSQGRGSGNTIYF. DNA of the CDR3: TGTGCCAGCAGCCAAGGGAGGGGGTCCGGAAACACCATATATTTT. Together with reference TRBV3-1 and TRBJ1-3, the CDR3 gives the full variable domain: DTAVSQTPKYLVTQMGNDKSIKCEQNLGHDTMYWYKQDSKKFLKIMFSYNNKELIINETVPNRFSPKSPDKAHLNLHINSLELGDSAVYFCASSQGRGSGNTIYFGEGSWLTVV.

This clonotype occurred many times. The V call is TRBV11-3, the J call TRBJ1-4; no reliable D call. Germline V gives CDR1 SGHNT, CDR2 YENEEA. V was trimmed by 0 bases and J by 8 bases, leaving 10 bases between them. There are 14 residues in the CDR3. This chain's CDR3 is CASSLEAGQEKLFF. The CDR3 nucleotides are TGTGCCAGCAGCTTAGAGGCAGGTCAGGAAAAACTGTTTTTT.

This clonotype was counted between two and nine times. This chain links TRBV9 with TRBJ1-4; D possibly corresponds to TRBD1 (6 bases). Looked up from germline, CDR1 is SGDLS and CDR2 is YYNGEE. V lost 1 base and J lost 8, with 12 bases in between. The CDR3 runs 14 residues. The CDR3 loop reads CASSVTGRGEKLFF. For the CDR3, the DNA is TGTGCCAGCAGCGTAACAGGGAGAGGCGAAAAACTGTTTTTT.

The chain joins TRBV2 to TRBJ2-7; D is unresolved. The CDR3 has 13 amino acids. CDR1 is SNHLY, CDR2 FYNNEI, per germline. Trimming cost V 0 bases and J 0 bases, with 3 bases left between them. CDR3: CASSEARSYEQYF. CDR3 nucleotide sequence: TGTGCCAGCAGTGAAGCTCGCTCCTACGAGCAGTACTTC.

V is TRBV9 and J is TRBJ2-7; possibly TRBD2 for D (6 bases). Germline V gene data show CDR1 as SGDLS and CDR2 as YYNGEE. The CDR3 has 17 residues. Trimming pared 0 bases from V and 0 bases from J, leaving 16 bases between. CDR3: CASSVGSRGAFSYEQYF. The CDR3 nucleotides are TGTGCCAGCAGCGTAGGGTCTCGCGGGGCCTTCTCCTACGAGCAGTACTTC.

This clonotype came up a few times. V and J are TRBV28 and TRBJ2-2; 14 bases match TRBD2. Trimming at V came to 6 bases and at J to 9 bases, leaving 6 bases not matched to a gene. The CDR3 contains 15 residues. CDR1 and CDR2 from the germline V gene are MDHEN and SYDVKM. CDR3 in DNA: TGTGCCAGCAGGACCGGGACTAGCGGGAGCCGGGAGCTGTTTTTT. It translates to CASRTGTSGSRELFF.

The chain links TRBV3-1 to TRBJ2-7; D unclear. V was clipped by 2 bases and J by 7 bases, with 15 bases between them. CDR3 length: 14 residues. Germline V CDR1 and CDR2: LGHDT, YNNKEL (reference sequence). CDR3 region: CASSQPGSPGEQYF. The CDR3 region has the DNA TGTGCCAGCAGCCAACCCGGATCGCCTGGGGAGCAGTACTTC.

This clonotype was seen only a few times. This rearrangement joins TRBV5-1 to TRBJ2-5; no clear D. This CDR3 is built from 14 residues. Germline CDR1 reads SGHRS; CDR2 reads YFSETQ. V shed 6 bases and J shed 3 bases, with 15 bases lying between them. CDR3 sequence reads: CASTKDQPEETQYF. The CDR3, as DNA: TGCGCCAGCACCAAGGACCAGCCCGAAGAGACCCAGTACTTC.

Ten or more counts support this clonotype. V and J are TRBV5-1 and TRBJ1-2, with 9 positions matching TRBD1. CDR3 length: 14 residues. The ends lost 4 bases at V and 6 bases at J; junction bases unmatched: 7. CDR1 and CDR2 from the germline V gene are SGHRS and YFSETQ. The CDR3 protein is CASSAGQGMDGYTF. CDR3 coding DNA: TGCGCCAGCAGCGCCGGACAGGGGATGGATGGCTACACCTTC.

The CDR3 DNA is TGTGCCAGCAGCTTGGTCGGGGGGGCAGGAGGCTACACCTTC. Residues: CASSLVGGAGGYTF. The chain has TRBV5-5 and TRBJ1-2; D is possibly TRBD1 (6 bases). The V end lost 0 bases, the J end lost 8 bases, and 14 bases lay between the germline ends. CDR1 is SGHKS and CDR2 is YYEKEE in the germline V gene (reference sequence). The CDR3 spans 14 residues.

V is TRBV20-1 and J is TRBJ2-1, with D possibly TRBD1 on 5 matching bases. The CDR3 length is 12 residues. Trimming pared 3 bases from V and 10 bases from J, leaving 13 bases between. CDR1 and CDR2 from the germline V gene are DFQATT and SNEGSKA (reference sequence). The CDR3 sequence: CSASSRAFEQFF. CDR3 DNA sequence: TGCAGTGCTAGCTCCAGGGCGTTCGAGCAGTTCTTC.

The table lists this clonotype with a few counts. This chain connects TRBV30 to TRBJ2-2; TRBD2 matches 8 bases. Germline lookup yields CDR1 GTSNPN and CDR2 SVGIG (reference sequence). The CDR3 consists of 15 residues. J gave up 3 bases and V 2 bases, and 5 bases lay outside the gene matches. CDR3 sequence: CAWSLSGTYTGELFF. The CDR3 DNA reads as TGTGCCTGGAGTCTTAGCGGGACGTACACCGGGGAGCTGTTTTTT.

The table lists this clonotype with a few counts. V and J are TRBV9 and TRBJ2-7; 8 positions agree with TRBD1. The V gene's germline CDR1 is SGDLS and CDR2 YYNGEE. The CDR3 is made up of 15 amino acids. The V segment lost 0 bases and the J segment 4 bases; nucleotides outside the gene matches: 6. The CDR3 coding sequence is TGTGCCAGCAGCGTAGAGGGACAGGTGGGTTACGAGCAGTACTTC. Amino acids: CASSVEGQVGYEQYF.

This clonotype appeared a few times. The rearrangement uses TRBV6-2 or TRBV6-3 and TRBJ2-3; a possible D gene is TRBD1 (5 bases). The V gene's germline CDR1 is MNHEY and CDR2 SVGEGT. The V and J ends lost 8 bases and 0 bases respectively, with 15 bases between them. The CDR3 runs 15 residues. The CDR3 region has the DNA TGTGCCAGCCAAGATGGGGCTGCTAGCACAGATACGCAGTATTTT. Its translation is CASQDGAASTDTQYF.

The table lists this clonotype with many counts. The chain carries TRBV6-2 or TRBV6-3 and TRBJ2-7; TRBD1 aligns across 7 bases. The CDR3 consists of 15 residues. Germline CDR1 is MNHEY and CDR2 is SVGEGT. V lost 6 bases and J lost 0; bases outside the gene matches: 8. DNA for the CDR3: TGTGCCAGCAGCACGACAGGGTCACACTCCTACGAGCAGTACTTC. The encoded protein is CASSTTGSHSYEQYF.

This chain uses TRBV27 with TRBJ2-2; D tentatively fits TRBD1 or TRBD2 (5 bases each). CDR3 length: 12 residues. CDR1 and CDR2 (germline): MNHEY, SMNVEV (reference sequence). V was cut by 2 bases and J by 8 bases, with 6 bases left in between. CDR3: CASSLEGGELFF. The CDR3 DNA reads TGTGCCAGCAGTTTAGAGGGGGGGGAGCTGTTTTTT.

This clonotype was detected ten times or more. This chain links TRBV7-2 with TRBJ1-6; D gene uncertain. CDR1 is SGHTA, CDR2 FQGNSA, per germline. This CDR3 has 19 residues. Trimming stripped 5 bases from V and 0 bases from J, with 20 bases between. The CDR3 here is CASSESSLRPSSYNSPLHF. The CDR3 nucleotides read TGTGCCAGCAGCGAATCGAGTCTCCGTCCTAGCTCCTATAATTCACCCCTCCACTTT.

The CDR3 is CASSAVGLNTEAFF. In DNA, the CDR3 is TGTGCCAGCAGTGCGGTAGGACTGAACACTGAAGCTTTCTTT. The chain couples TRBV2 to TRBJ1-1; D uncertain. V lost 4 bases and J 0 bases, leaving 9 bases between the germline ends. Germline loops: CDR1 SNHLY, CDR2 FYNNEI. The CDR3 is made up of 14 amino acids.

The chain links TRBV9 to TRBJ2-5; D remains unclear. The CDR3 length is 15 residues. Germline values: CDR1 SGDLS, CDR2 YYNGEE. V lost 0 bases, J lost 5 bases, and 14 bases lay in between. The CDR3 loop is CASSVDGHSTETQYF. CDR3 bases: TGTGCCAGCAGCGTAGATGGCCACTCAACGGAGACCCAGTACTTC.

The chain carries TRBV9 and TRBJ2-3; 10 nucleotides agree with TRBD2. The junction had 8 bases not matched to a gene; V was cut back by 0 bases and J by 4 bases. This CDR3 comprises 17 residues. Germline V gene data show CDR1 as SGDLS and CDR2 as YYNGEE. The CDR3 coding sequence is TGTGCCAGCAGCGTAGAGTGGCTAGCGGGAGTATCAGATACGCAGTATTTT. Its translation is CASSVEWLAGVSDTQYF.

This clonotype was detected only a few times. The chain employs TRBV9 and TRBJ1-6; unclear D gene. CDR3 length: 14 amino acids. CDR1 is SGDLS and CDR2 is YYNGEE in the germline V gene. V was clipped by 2 bases and J by 7 bases, with 10 bases between them. CDR3 region: CASSVEGSNSPLHF. The CDR3 DNA is TGTGCCAGCAGCGTGGAGGGTTCCAATTCACCCCTCCACTTT.

This clonotype was recorded at least ten times. This chain links TRBV12-3 or TRBV12-4 with TRBJ2-5; 10 nucleotides line up with TRBD1. Trimming removed 5 bases from V and 4 bases from J; junction bases left unmatched: 7. The CDR3 consists of 15 residues. This CDR3 reads CASSHRTGGIETQYF. The CDR3 DNA reads TGTGCCAGCAGTCACAGGACAGGGGGAATAGAGACCCAGTACTTC.

As concerns this clonotype: It may be a read error: a sequence one base away is much more abundant. The V call is TRBV5-5, the J call TRBJ1-5; D perhaps matches TRBD1 (5 bases). This CDR3 region has 14 residues. Germline CDR1 and CDR2: SGHKS and YYEKEE (reference sequence). The CDR3 region is CASSLVGDVQPQQF. The CDR3 nucleotides are TGTGCCAGCAGCTTGGTTGGGGACGTTCAGCCCCAGCAATTT. Looking up the rest from reference TRBV5-5 and TRBJ1-5 gives the full variable domain: DAGVTQSPTHLIKTRGQQVTLRCSPISGHKSVSWYQQVLGQGPQFIFQYYEKEERGRGNFPDRFSARQFPNYSSELNVNALLLGDSALYLCASSLVGDVQPQQFGDGTRLSIL.

The chain links TRBV20-1 to TRBJ2-2; D gene ambiguous. The CDR3 is 11 amino acids. The germline gives CDR1 DFQATT, CDR2 SNEGSKA (reference sequence). V was trimmed by 3 bases and J by 6 bases, leaving 5 bases between them. CDR3 residues: CSARDSGELFF. DNA for the CDR3: TGCAGTGCTAGGGATTCCGGGGAGCTGTTTTTT.

The chain employs TRBV5-1 and TRBJ2-1; D might be TRBD1 (6 bases). CDR1 and CDR2 from the germline V gene are SGHRS and YFSETQ. There are 17 residues in the CDR3. V dropped 3 bases and J dropped 9 bases, with 25 bases sitting between them. The chain's CDR3 is CASSSTRQVLSGGEQFF. The CDR3 region has the DNA TGCGCCAGCAGCTCCACCCGACAGGTTCTGAGTGGGGGTGAGCAGTTCTTC.

This clonotype has a count of ten or more. V usage is TRBV20-1 and J usage is TRBJ1-2; 7 bases are shared with TRBD1. V gave up 5 bases and J gave up 3 bases; unmatched junction bases: 9. The V gene's germline CDR1 is DFQATT and CDR2 SNEGSKA (reference sequence). The CDR3 loop spans 14 amino acids. The CDR3 loop is CSAHRPGGHYGYTF. The CDR3 DNA follows: TGCAGTGCTCACCGACCAGGGGGGCACTATGGCTACACCTTC.

The chain recombines TRBV28 with TRBJ2-7; 11 nucleotides agree with TRBD2. This CDR3 region has 15 residues. CDR1 MDHEN and CDR2 SYDVKM come from the germline V gene. With 6 bases clipped from V and 1 base from J, the junction kept 5 bases outside the gene matches. CDR3 nucleotide sequence: TGTGCCAGCAGACCTCTAGCGGGAGGTTCCTACGAGCAGTACTTC. This sequence encodes CASRPLAGGSYEQYF.

Concerning this clonotype: This may be a read error: a much more frequent sequence differs by one nucleotide. V usage is TRBV28 and J usage is TRBJ2-3, with 8 bases lining up with TRBD1. CDR3 length: 14 residues. Germline trimming cut 5 bases from V and 1 base from J; bases unmatched to any gene: 2. Germline CDR1 and CDR2: MDHEN and SYDVKM. For the CDR3, the DNA is TGTGCCAGCAGTGCGACAGGGGGCACAGATACGCAGTATTTT. This translates into CASSATGGTDTQYF.

This clonotype appeared many times. The genes are TRBV6-1 and TRBJ2-1, with TRBD2 matching over 10 bases. Trimming at V came to 0 bases and at J to 7 bases, leaving 9 bases not matched to a gene. The CDR3 is 17 amino acids. Germline CDR1 MNHNS, CDR2 SASEGT. The CDR3 reads CASSEAAASGSRNEQFF. The CDR3 DNA reads TGTGCCAGCAGTGAAGCAGCGGCTAGCGGGAGCAGGAATGAGCAGTTCTTC.